Listed below are T cell receptor beta chains from one sample, sequenced in a study of T cells in localized non-small cell lung cancer. Clones were sequenced by immunoSEQ multiplex PCR, and TCRdb holds only the in-frame ones, with some missing. This table has 53,000 or so clones, about nine tenths appearing once. The material was peripheral blood, obtained before any cancer treatment. The receptors were sampled from a man aged 40 to 70 with stage I lung adenocarcinoma. Both conserved end residues are part of each CDR3. The D gene is left open where the match is weak. A clone size is listed for some rows: how often the clone was seen (once, few, many), or a class if it is expanded.

len,d_gene,j_gene,abundance,v_gene,CDR3nt,CDR3aa
13,NA,TRBJ2-7,NA,TRBV19,TGTGCCAGTAGTACCCGGGGCCCGAATGAGCAGTACTTC,CASSTRGPNEQYF
15,NA,TRBJ1-1,once,TRBV27,TGTGCCAGCAGTTTGAAGGGAGAGGGGTACACTGAAGCTTTCTTT,CASSLKGEGYTEAFF
13,NA,TRBJ1-2,NA,TRBV16,TGTGCCAGCAGCCAATCCCAGGGTGGGGGCTACACCTTC,CASSQSQGGGYTF
14,NA,TRBJ1-2,NA,TRBV7-9,TGTGCCAGCACCGGATTGACAGGATCCTATGGCTACACCTTC,CASTGLTGSYGYTF
16,TRBD1,TRBJ2-3,NA,TRBV19,TGTGCCAGTAGTCTCAGACGGACAGGGGGCATAGATACGCAGTATTTT,CASSLRRTGGIDTQYF
14,NA,TRBJ2-5,NA,TRBV6-1,TGTGCCAGCAGTGAAGCTTCAGGGAGAGAGACCCAGTACTTC,CASSEASGRETQYF
14,TRBD2,TRBJ2-7,NA,TRBV29-1,TGCAGCGTAGCTGCCGATGGGACTACGAGGGAGCAGTACTTC,CSVAADGTTREQYF
12,NA,TRBJ2-5,once,TRBV4-2,TGTGCCAGCAGCCAAGATCGGGAGACCCAGTACTTC,CASSQDRETQYF
14,NA,TRBJ2-5,NA,TRBV29-1,TGCAGCGGGGAGGACGGGCGGGATCAAGAGACCCAGTACTTC,CSGEDGRDQETQYF
15,NA,TRBJ1-1,NA,TRBV28,TGTGCCAGCAGTTTACCAGGGTCCGTGAACACTGAAGCTTTCTTT,CASSLPGSVNTEAFF
16,NA,TRBJ2-1,NA,TRBV12-5,TGTGCTAGTGGTCCCCCCGGGTCTACCTCCTACAATGAGCAGTTCTTC,CASGPPGSTSYNEQFF
15,NA,TRBJ2-3,NA,TRBV29-1,TGCAGCCCCCCCCACAGGGAAACTAGCACAGATACGCAGTATTTT,CSPPHRETSTDTQYF
15,TRBD1,TRBJ2-3,NA,TRBV19,TGTGCCAGTAGTATTGGACAGGGACGCACAGATACGCAGTATTTT,CASSIGQGRTDTQYF
16,TRBD1,TRBJ1-1,NA,TRBV7-8,TGTGCCAGCAGCTTAGCGTACCGGGACAGGAATCCTGAAGCTTTCTTT,CASSLAYRDRNPEAFF
15,TRBD2,TRBJ2-7,NA,TRBV7-6,TGTGCCAGCAGCCGTACTAGCTCAAGCGGGGCCGAGCAGTACTTC,CASSRTSSSGAEQYF
11,NA,TRBJ2-4,NA,TRBV28,TGTGCCAGCAGAGGTTTAAACATTCAGTACTTC,CASRGLNIQYF
16,TRBD1,TRBJ2-7,NA,TRBV27,TGTGCCAGCAGTACCCCACCGGGACAGGGAGCCCACGAGCAGTACTTC,CASSTPPGQGAHEQYF
15,NA,TRBJ2-1,NA,TRBV2,TGTGCCAGCAGTGTTGGGGGGAGCTCCTACAATGAGCAGTTCTTC,CASSVGGSSYNEQFF
16,TRBD2,TRBJ2-7,NA,TRBV11-3,TGTGCCAGCAGCAGTCCGGGACTAGCGGGAGTCTACGAGCAGTACTTC,CASSSPGLAGVYEQYF
14,NA,TRBJ2-5,NA,TRBV6-5,TGTGCCAGCAGACCCCGCGGACTTCAAGAGACCCAGTACTTC,CASRPRGLQETQYF
14,NA,TRBJ1-1,NA,TRBV6-5,TGTGCCAGCAGGTACACAGGGATGAACACTGAAGCTTTCTTT,CASRYTGMNTEAFF
15,TRBD2,TRBJ2-7,NA,TRBV4-1,TGCGCCAGCAGCAAAAGGGAGGGAGGAGAATACGAGCAGTACTTC,CASSKREGGEYEQYF
13,NA,TRBJ1-1,NA,TRBV4-1,TGCGCCAGCAGCCAGTGGGGGGACACTGAAGCTTTCTTT,CASSQWGDTEAFF
15,NA,TRBJ1-4,NA,TRBV18,TGTGCCAGCTCACCAGGGGCAGGGCCTAATGAAAAACTGTTTTTT,CASSPGAGPNEKLFF
12,NA,TRBJ1-4,NA,TRBV5-1,TGCGCCAGCAGCTTTGTAAGCGAAAAACTGTTTTTT,CASSFVSEKLFF
13,NA,TRBJ1-1,few,TRBV18,TGTGCCAGCTCACCACCGGGGGACACCCCGGCTTTCTTT,CASSPPGDTPAFF
16,NA,TRBJ1-1,NA,TRBV25-1,TGTGCCAGCTGTCGGAAACAGGCGACGGGGAACACTGAAGCTTTCTTT,CASCRKQATGNTEAFF
17,TRBD2,TRBJ2-1,NA,TRBV6-1,TGTGCCAGCAGTGGGACTAGCGGGACTAGCTCCTACAATGAGCAGTTCTTC,CASSGTSGTSSYNEQFF
14,TRBD1,TRBJ1-6,NA,TRBV18,TGTGCCAGCTCACCACAGGACAGGGATTCACCCCTCCACTTT,CASSPQDRDSPLHF
15,NA,TRBJ1-2,NA,TRBV6-4,TGTGCCAGCAGTGCGCGACAGATCTACAGATACGGCTACACCTTC,CASSARQIYRYGYTF
13,TRBD2,TRBJ2-7,few,TRBV13,TGTGCCAGCAGTGGGACTACCGTGGGCGAGCAGTACTTC,CASSGTTVGEQYF
15,NA,TRBJ2-5,NA,TRBV18,TGTGCCAGCTCGACTCCGGGACGGCAGCAAGAGACCCAGTACTTC,CASSTPGRQQETQYF
13,NA,TRBJ1-1,NA,TRBV6-6,TGTGCCAGCGGGGCGGGGGCATGGACTGAAGCTTTCTTT,CASGAGAWTEAFF
17,NA,TRBJ1-1,NA,TRBV7-5,TGTGCCAGAAGCTTAGTTGCGGTTGGGCAGACGAACACTGAAGCTTTCTTT,CARSLVAVGQTNTEAFF
12,NA,TRBJ2-3,NA,TRBV6-5,TGTGCCAGCAGTTACGCGGGCCGGGCCCAGTATTTT,CASSYAGRAQYF
14,NA,TRBJ1-5,NA,TRBV6-6,TGTGCCAGCAGTCTAATTGGGGGCGGTCAGCCCCAGCATTTT,CASSLIGGGQPQHF
14,NA,TRBJ1-1,NA,TRBV5-1,TGCGCCAGCAGCTGGGGACCGGGAGGCACTGAAGCTTTCTTT,CASSWGPGGTEAFF
16,NA,TRBJ1-3,NA,TRBV7-2,TGTGCCAGCAGCCCGGGGGCAGGGAGGACTGGAAACACCATATATTTT,CASSPGAGRTGNTIYF
12,NA,TRBJ1-4,NA,TRBV30,TGTGCCTGGGGGATGGGGGGTGAAAAACTGTTTTTT,CAWGMGGEKLFF
13,NA,TRBJ2-5,once,TRBV7-3,TGTGCCAGCAGCCTCGGCGCACTAGAGACCCAGTACTTC,CASSLGALETQYF
15,NA,TRBJ2-3,NA,TRBV28,TGTGCCAGCAGCTTAAGGTCTAGCCCCACAGATACGCAGTATTTT,CASSLRSSPTDTQYF
15,NA,TRBJ1-1,NA,TRBV15,TGTGCCACCAGCAGAGATCAGTACATGAACACTGAAGCTTTCTTT,CATSRDQYMNTEAFF
13,NA,TRBJ2-2,once,TRBV2,TGTGCCAGCAGTACGACAACGGCCGGGGAGCTGTTTTTT,CASSTTTAGELFF
16,NA,TRBJ2-7,NA,TRBV5-1,TGCGCCAGCAGCTTGGCGCGCGATTACTTGGTTCACGAGCAGTACTTC,CASSLARDYLVHEQYF
13,NA,TRBJ2-5,NA,TRBV9,TGTGCCAGCAGCCTAACTGACAGAGAGACCCAGTACTTC,CASSLTDRETQYF
15,TRBD2,TRBJ2-5,NA,TRBV27,TGTGCCAGCAGTTTCCTGGGACTAGTAGGAGAGACCCAGTACTTC,CASSFLGLVGETQYF
19,TRBD2,TRBJ2-3,NA,TRBV7-2,TGTGCCAGCAGCAAGACTAGCGGGAGGACCGGGGGAGCGACAGATACGCAGTATTTT,CASSKTSGRTGGATDTQYF
17,TRBD2,TRBJ2-1,once,TRBV10-2,TGCGCCAGCAGTGGGACCCGACTAGCGGGAATCTACAATGAGCAGTTCTTC,CASSGTRLAGIYNEQFF
17,TRBD1,TRBJ2-1,NA,TRBV11-2,TGTGCCAGCAGCACTAGGACAGGGGCGAACTCCTACAATGAGCAGTTCTTC,CASSTRTGANSYNEQFF
15,NA,TRBJ2-1,NA,TRBV15,TGTGCCACCAGCAGAGGACTAGACGCCTACAATGAGCAGTTCTTC,CATSRGLDAYNEQFF
16,TRBD2,TRBJ2-1,NA,TRBV28,TGTGCCAGCAGTTTGGGCGGGAGGGGTTCGGGCAATGAGCAGTTCTTC,CASSLGGRGSGNEQFF
14,NA,TRBJ1-2,NA,TRBV28,TGTGCCAGCAGTCCTCGAGGGGCTGCAGTTGGCTACACCTTC,CASSPRGAAVGYTF
16,TRBD1,TRBJ2-3,NA,TRBV9,TGTGCCAGCAGCGTAGAAACAGGGGTAGGCACAGATACGCAGTATTTT,CASSVETGVGTDTQYF
15,TRBD2,TRBJ2-1,NA,TRBV7-2,TGTGCCAGCAGCCGTAGCGGGGTCTCCTACAATGAGCAGTTCTTC,CASSRSGVSYNEQFF
14,NA,TRBJ2-7,NA,TRBV9,TGTGCCAGCAGCAAGAACCCCCAGGCCCACGAGCAGTACTTC,CASSKNPQAHEQYF
14,TRBD2,TRBJ2-7,NA,TRBV7-9,TGTGCCAGCAGCCCCAGAGCGGGACCTGATGAGCAGTATTTC,CASSPRAGPDEQYF
15,TRBD1,TRBJ2-5,NA,TRBV2,TGTGCCAGCAGTGAGCAGGACAGGGTTTCGGAGACCCAGTACTTC,CASSEQDRVSETQYF